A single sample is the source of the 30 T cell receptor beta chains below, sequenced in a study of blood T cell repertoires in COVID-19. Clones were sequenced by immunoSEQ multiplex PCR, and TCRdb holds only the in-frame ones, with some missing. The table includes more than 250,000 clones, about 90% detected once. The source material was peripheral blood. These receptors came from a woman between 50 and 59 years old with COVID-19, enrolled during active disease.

The CDR3: CASSLAGGGYNEQFF. The CDR3 DNA sequence: TGTGCCAGCAGCTTGGCTGGCGGGGGCTACAATGAGCAGTTCTTC. J is TRBJ2-1 and V is TRBV5-4; 7 bases agree with TRBD2. V lost 0 bases to trimming and J lost 3 bases; unmatched junction nucleotides: 3. This CDR3 comprises 15 residues. The germline gives CDR1 SGHNT, CDR2 YYREEE (reference sequence). The full variable domain, completed using reference TRBV5-4 and TRBJ2-1, is ETGVTQSPTHLIKTRGQQVTLRCSSQSGHNTVSWYQQALGQGPQFIFQYYREEENGRGNFPPRFSGLQFPNYSSELNVNALELDDSALYLCASSLAGGGYNEQFFGPGTRLTVL.

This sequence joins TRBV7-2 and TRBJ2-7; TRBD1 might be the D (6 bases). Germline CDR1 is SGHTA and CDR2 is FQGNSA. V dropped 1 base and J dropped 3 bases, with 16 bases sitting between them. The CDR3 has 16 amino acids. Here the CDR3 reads CASSLVSVGDNYEQYF. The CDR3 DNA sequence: TGTGCCAGCAGCTTAGTAAGCGTTGGGGACAACTACGAGCAGTACTTC.

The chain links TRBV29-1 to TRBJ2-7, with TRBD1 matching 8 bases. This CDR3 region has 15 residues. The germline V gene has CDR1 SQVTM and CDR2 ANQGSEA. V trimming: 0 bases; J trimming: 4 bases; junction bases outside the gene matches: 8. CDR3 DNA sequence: TGCAGCGTTGAAGATGGAGACAGGGGATCGTACGAGCAGTACTTC. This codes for CSVEDGDRGSYEQYF.

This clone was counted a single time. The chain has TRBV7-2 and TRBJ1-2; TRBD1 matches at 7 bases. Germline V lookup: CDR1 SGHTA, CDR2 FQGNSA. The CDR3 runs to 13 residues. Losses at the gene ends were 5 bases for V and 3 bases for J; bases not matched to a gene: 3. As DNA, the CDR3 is TGTGCCAGCAGCCCGGGACAGTACTATGGCTACACCTTC. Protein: CASSPGQYYGYTF.

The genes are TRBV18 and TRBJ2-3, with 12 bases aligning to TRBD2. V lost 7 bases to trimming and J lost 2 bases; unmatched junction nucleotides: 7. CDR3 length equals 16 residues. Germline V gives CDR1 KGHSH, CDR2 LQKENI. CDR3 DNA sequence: TGTGCCAGCTTTGCGCGGACTAGCGGGATCACAGATACGCAGTATTTT. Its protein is CASFARTSGITDTQYF.

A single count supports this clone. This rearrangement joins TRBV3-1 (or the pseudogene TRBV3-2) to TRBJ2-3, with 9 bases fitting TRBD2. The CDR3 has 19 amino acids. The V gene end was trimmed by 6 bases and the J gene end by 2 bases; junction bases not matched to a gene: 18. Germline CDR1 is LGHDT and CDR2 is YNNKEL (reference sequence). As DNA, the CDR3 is TGTGCCAGCAGGCCTCGGGTCATGGTAGCGGGAGACCCCACAGATACGCAGTATTTT. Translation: CASRPRVMVAGDPTDTQYF.

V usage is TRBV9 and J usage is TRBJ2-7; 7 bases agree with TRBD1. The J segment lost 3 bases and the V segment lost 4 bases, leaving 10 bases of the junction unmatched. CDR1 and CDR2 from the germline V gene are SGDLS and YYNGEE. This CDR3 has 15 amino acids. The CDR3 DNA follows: TGTGCCAGCAGCCAAGGGACAGTGTACGACTACGAGCAGTACTTC. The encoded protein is CASSQGTVYDYEQYF.

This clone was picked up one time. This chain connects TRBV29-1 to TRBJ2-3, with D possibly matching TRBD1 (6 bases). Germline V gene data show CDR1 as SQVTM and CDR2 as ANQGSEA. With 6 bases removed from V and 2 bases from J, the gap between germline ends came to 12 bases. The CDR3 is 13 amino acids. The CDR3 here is CSVLTGTTDTQYF. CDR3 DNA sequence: TGCAGCGTCTTGACAGGCACCACAGATACGCAGTATTTT.

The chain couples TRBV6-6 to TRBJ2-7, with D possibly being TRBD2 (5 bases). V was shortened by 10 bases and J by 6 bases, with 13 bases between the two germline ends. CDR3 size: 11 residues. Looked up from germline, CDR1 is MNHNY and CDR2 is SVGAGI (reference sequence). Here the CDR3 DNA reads TGTGCCACCCGAGGACTCGGCGAGCAGTACTTC. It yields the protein CATRGLGEQYF.

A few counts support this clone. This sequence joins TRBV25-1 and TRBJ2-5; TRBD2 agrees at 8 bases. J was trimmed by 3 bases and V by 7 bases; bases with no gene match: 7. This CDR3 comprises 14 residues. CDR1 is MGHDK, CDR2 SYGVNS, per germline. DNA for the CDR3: TGTGCCAGCAACCTAGCGGGTAATAAAGAGACCCAGTACTTC. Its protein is CASNLAGNKETQYF.

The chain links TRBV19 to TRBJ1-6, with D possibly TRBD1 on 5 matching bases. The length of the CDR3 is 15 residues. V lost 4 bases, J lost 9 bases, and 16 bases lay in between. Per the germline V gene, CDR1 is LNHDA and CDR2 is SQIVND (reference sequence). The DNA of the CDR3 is TGTGCCAGTAGTACTGGGGGGATCGGAGTTTCACCCCTCCACTTT. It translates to CASSTGGIGVSPLHF.

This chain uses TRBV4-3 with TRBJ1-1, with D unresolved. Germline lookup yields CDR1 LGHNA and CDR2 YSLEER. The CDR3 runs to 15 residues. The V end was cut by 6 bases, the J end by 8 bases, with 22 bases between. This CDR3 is CASRLRTGGVGEAFF. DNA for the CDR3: TGCGCCAGCAGACTAAGGACCGGCGGGGTAGGAGAAGCTTTCTTT.

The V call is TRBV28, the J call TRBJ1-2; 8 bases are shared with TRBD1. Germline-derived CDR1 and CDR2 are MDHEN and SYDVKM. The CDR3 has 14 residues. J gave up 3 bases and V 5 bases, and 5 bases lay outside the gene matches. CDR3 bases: TGTGCCAGCAGTCTCGGCAGGGGGCACTATGGCTACACCTTC. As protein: CASSLGRGHYGYTF.

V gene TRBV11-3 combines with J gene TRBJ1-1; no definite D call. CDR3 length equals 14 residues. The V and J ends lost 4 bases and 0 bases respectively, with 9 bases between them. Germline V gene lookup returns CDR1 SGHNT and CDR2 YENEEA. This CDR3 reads CASSSQSMNTEAFF. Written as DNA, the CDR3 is TGTGCCAGCAGCTCACAGTCCATGAACACTGAAGCTTTCTTT.

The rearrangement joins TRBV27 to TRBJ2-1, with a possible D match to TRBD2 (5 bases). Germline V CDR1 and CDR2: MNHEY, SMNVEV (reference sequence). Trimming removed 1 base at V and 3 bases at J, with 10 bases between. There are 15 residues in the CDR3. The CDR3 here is CASSLFGGLYNEQFF. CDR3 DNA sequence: TGTGCCAGCAGTTTATTCGGCGGGCTCTACAATGAGCAGTTCTTC.

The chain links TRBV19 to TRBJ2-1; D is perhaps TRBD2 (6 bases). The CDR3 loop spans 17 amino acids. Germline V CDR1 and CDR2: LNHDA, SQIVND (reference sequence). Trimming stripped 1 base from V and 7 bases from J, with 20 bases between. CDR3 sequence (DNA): TGTGCCAGTAGTATAGCTGGTCGTGGGAGGTACCGAAATGAGCAGTTCTTC. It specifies CASSIAGRGRYRNEQFF.

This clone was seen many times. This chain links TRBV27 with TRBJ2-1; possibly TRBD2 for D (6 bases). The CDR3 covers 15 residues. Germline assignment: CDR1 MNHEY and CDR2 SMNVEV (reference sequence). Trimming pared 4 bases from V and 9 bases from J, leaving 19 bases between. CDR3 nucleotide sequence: TGTGCCAGCAGTTCCCGGGGCGGGGCTGACGGTGAGCAGTTCTTC. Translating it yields CASSSRGGADGEQFF.

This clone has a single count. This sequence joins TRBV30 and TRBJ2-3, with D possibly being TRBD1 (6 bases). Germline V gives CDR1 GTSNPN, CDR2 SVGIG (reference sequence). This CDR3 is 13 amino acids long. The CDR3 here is CAGSQGSFDTQYF. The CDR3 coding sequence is TGTGCTGGGAGCCAGGGGTCTTTTGATACGCAGTATTTT.

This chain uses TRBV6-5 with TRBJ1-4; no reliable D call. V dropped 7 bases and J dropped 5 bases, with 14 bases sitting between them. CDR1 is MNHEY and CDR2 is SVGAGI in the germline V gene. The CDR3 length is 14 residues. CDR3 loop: CASKASHVNEKLFF. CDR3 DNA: TGTGCCAGCAAAGCTAGCCATGTCAATGAAAAACTGTTTTTT.

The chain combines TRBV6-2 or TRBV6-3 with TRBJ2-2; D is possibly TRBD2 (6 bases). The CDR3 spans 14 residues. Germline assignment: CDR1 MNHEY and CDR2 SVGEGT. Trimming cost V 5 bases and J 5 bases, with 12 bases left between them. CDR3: CASSPRRGTGELFF. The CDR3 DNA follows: TGTGCCAGCAGTCCCCGACGGGGGACCGGGGAGCTGTTTTTT.

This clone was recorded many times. Here the CDR3 DNA reads TGTGCTAGTGGACCGGGACAGTGGAACACTGAAGCTTTCTTT. The encoded protein is CASGPGQWNTEAFF. V and J are TRBV12-5 and TRBJ1-1, with 7 bases fitting TRBD1. This CDR3 has 14 residues. The V gene's germline CDR1 is LGHNT and CDR2 FRNRAP. The ends lost 6 bases at V and 1 base at J; junction bases unmatched: 5.

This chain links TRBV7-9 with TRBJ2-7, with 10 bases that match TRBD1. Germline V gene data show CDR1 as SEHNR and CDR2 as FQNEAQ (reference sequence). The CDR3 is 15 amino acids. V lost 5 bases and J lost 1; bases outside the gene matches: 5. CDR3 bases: TGTGCCAGCAGCCAGACAGGGGGCCTATCCTACGAGCAGTACTTC. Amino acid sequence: CASSQTGGLSYEQYF. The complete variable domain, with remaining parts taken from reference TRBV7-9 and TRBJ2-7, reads DTGVSQNPRHKITKRGQNVTFRCDPISEHNRLYWYRQTLGQGPEFLTYFQNEAQLEKSRLLSDRFSAERPKGSFSTLEIQRTEQGDSAMYLCASSQTGGLSYEQYFGPGTRLTVT.

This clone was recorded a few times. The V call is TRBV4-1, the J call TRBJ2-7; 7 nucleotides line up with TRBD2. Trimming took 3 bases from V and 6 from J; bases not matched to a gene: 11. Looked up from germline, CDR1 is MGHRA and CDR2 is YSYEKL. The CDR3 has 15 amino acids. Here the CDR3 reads CASSQGGGRLGEQYF. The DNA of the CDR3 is TGCGCCAGCAGCCAGGGGGGGGGACGGCTCGGCGAGCAGTACTTC.

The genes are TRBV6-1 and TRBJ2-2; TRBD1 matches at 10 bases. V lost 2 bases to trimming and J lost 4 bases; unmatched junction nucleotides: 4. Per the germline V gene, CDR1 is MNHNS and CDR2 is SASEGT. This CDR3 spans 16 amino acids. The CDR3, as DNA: TGTGCCAGCAGTGAAAGGACAGGGGGAATCACCGGGGAGCTGTTTTTT. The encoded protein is CASSERTGGITGELFF.

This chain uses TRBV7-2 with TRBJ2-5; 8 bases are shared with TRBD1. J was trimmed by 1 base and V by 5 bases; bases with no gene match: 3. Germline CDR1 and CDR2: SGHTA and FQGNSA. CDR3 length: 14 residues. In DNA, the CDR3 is TGTGCCAGCAGCCACAGGGGGTCCCAAGAGACCCAGTACTTC. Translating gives CASSHRGSQETQYF.

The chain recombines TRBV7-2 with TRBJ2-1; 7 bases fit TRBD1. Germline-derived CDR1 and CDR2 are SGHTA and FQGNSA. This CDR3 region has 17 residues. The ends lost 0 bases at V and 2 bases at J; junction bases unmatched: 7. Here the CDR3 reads CASSLAGRQGPYNEQFF. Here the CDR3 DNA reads TGTGCCAGCAGCTTAGCGGGCCGACAGGGCCCCTACAATGAGCAGTTCTTC.

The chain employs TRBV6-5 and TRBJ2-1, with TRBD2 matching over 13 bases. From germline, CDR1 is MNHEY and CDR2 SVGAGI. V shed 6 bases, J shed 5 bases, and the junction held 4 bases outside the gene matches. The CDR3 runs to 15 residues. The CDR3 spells CASRTGTSGDNEQFF. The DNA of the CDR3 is TGTGCCAGCAGGACCGGGACTAGCGGGGACAATGAGCAGTTCTTC.

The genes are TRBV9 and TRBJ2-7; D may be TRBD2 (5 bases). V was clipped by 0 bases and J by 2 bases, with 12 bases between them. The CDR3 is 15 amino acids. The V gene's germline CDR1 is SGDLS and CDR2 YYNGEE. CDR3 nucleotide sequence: TGTGCCAGCAGCGTAGGCGAGGGATTAACCTACGAGCAGTACTTC. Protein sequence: CASSVGEGLTYEQYF.

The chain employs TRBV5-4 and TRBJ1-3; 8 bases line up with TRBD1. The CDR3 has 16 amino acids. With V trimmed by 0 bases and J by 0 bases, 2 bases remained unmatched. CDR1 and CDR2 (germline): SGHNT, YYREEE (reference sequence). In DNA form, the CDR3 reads TGTGCCAGCAGCTTGGACAGGGGGGCCTCTGGAAACACCATATATTTT. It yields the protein CASSLDRGASGNTIYF.

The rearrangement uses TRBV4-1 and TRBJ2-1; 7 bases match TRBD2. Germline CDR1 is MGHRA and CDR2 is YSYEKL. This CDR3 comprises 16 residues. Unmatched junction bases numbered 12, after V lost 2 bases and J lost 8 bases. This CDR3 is CASSQTGGGPGHEQFF. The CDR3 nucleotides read TGCGCCAGCAGCCAAACTGGGGGGGGACCTGGGCATGAGCAGTTCTTC.